The 18 T cell receptor beta chains listed next were all sequenced from one sample in a study of cytomegalovirus exposure and HLA in healthy donors. Primers included in the PCR were 60 Vbeta and 13 Jbeta primers. Method: immunoSEQ multiplex PCR; TCRdb's copy keeps in-frame clones and lacks some. The repertoire has over 120,000 clones, 74% of them found once; the top ten carry 4.3%. Sequences were obtained from PBMCs. Receptors were obtained from a man in his late teens or twenties in good health and CMV-seropositive.

This clone was picked up a small number of times. This chain connects TRBV5-1 to TRBJ2-5; TRBD2 agrees at 7 bases. Losses at the gene ends were 3 bases for V and 5 bases for J; bases not matched to a gene: 1. Germline CDR1 SGHRS, CDR2 YFSETQ. CDR3 length: 12 residues. CDR3 nucleotides: TGCGCCAGCAGCTGGGGGGGGGAGACCCAGTACTTC. This translates into CASSWGGETQYF.

This rearrangement joins TRBV4-2 to TRBJ2-5, with TRBD1 matching over 8 bases. The J call is uncertain, as TRBJ2-7 better fits the DNA end. The CDR3 consists of 17 residues. The germline gives CDR1 LGHNA, CDR2 YNFKEQ. The CDR3 region is CASSQDEGTGVLYEQYF. DNA of the CDR3: TGTGCCAGCAGCCAAGACGAAGGGACAGGAGTCCTTTACGAGCAGTACTTC.

This chain uses TRBV7-9 with TRBJ1-1; D is ambiguous. The CDR3 covers 16 residues. The V end was cut by 0 bases, the J end by 1 base, with 12 bases between. Looked up from germline, CDR1 is SEHNR and CDR2 is FQNEAQ (reference sequence). In DNA form, the CDR3 reads TGTGCCAGCAGCTTAGCGCTCGGGATCGGGAACACTGAAGCTTTCTTT. As protein: CASSLALGIGNTEAFF.

The rearrangement links TRBV18 to TRBJ1-1; 11 nucleotides match TRBD1. In germline, CDR1 is KGHSH, CDR2 LQKENI. Unmatched junction bases numbered 0, after V lost 5 bases and J lost 4 bases. This CDR3 has 13 residues. CDR3 residues: CASSGTGGTEAFF. The DNA for the CDR3 is TGTGCCAGCTCAGGGACAGGGGGCACTGAAGCTTTCTTT.

The chain links TRBV9 to TRBJ2-7, with D perhaps matching TRBD2 (6 bases). Germline V gene sequence: CDR1 SGDLS, CDR2 YYNGEE. CDR3 length: 15 amino acids. V lost 1 base and J lost 2, with 13 bases in between. CDR3 loop: CASSVKLAAAYEQYF. The CDR3, as DNA: TGTGCCAGCAGCGTAAAATTAGCGGCCGCCTACGAGCAGTACTTC.

V and J are TRBV19 and TRBJ2-3; TRBD2 agrees at 9 bases. The CDR3 loop spans 15 amino acids. Germline CDR1 reads LNHDA; CDR2 reads SQIVND (reference sequence). V gave up 4 bases and J gave up 10 bases; unmatched junction bases: 12. The CDR3 sequence is CASSTTGTSMFAQYF. The DNA for the CDR3 is TGTGCCAGTAGTACAACCGGGACTAGCATGTTTGCGCAGTATTTT.

V is TRBV18 and J is TRBJ2-1, with a tentative D call TRBD2 (6 bases). CDR1 is KGHSH, CDR2 LQKENI, per germline. Deletions cut 3 bases from V and 9 bases from J, with 18 bases between. This CDR3 has 15 residues. The DNA for the CDR3 is TGTGCCAGCTCACCGCTACCGACTAGTGGGGGTGAGCAGTTCTTC. Translation: CASSPLPTSGGEQFF.

This sequence joins TRBV10-2 and TRBJ2-7; 8 bases match TRBD2. This CDR3 region has 14 residues. V dropped 0 bases and J dropped 4; count of bases not matched to a gene: 2. Germline V CDR1 and CDR2: WSHSY, SAAADI. CDR3 bases: TGCGCCAGCAGTGAGTCGGGACTAGTGTACGAGCAGTACTTC. Encoded protein: CASSESGLVYEQYF.

This clone was recorded a few times. This sequence joins TRBV5-6 and TRBJ1-2; 9 positions match TRBD1. Trimming took 1 base from V and 0 from J; bases not matched to a gene: 7. From germline, CDR1 is SGHDT and CDR2 YYEEEE. The CDR3 loop spans 17 amino acids. Written as DNA, the CDR3 is TGTGCCAGCAGCTTGTTAGCTGACAGGGGGGCTAACTATGGCTACACCTTC. This sequence encodes CASSLLADRGANYGYTF. Using reference TRBV5-6 and TRBJ1-2 for the parts outside the CDR3, the full variable domain is DAGVTQSPTHLIKTRGQQVTLRCSPKSGHDTVSWYQQALGQGPQFIFQYYEEEERQRGNFPDRFSGHQFPNYSSELNVNALLLGDSALYLCASSLLADRGANYGYTFGSGTRLTVV.

V gene TRBV25-1 combines with J gene TRBJ2-5; 11 positions match TRBD1. Germline CDR1 is MGHDK and CDR2 is SYGVNS. J was trimmed by 5 bases and V by 8 bases; bases with no gene match: 16. This CDR3 comprises 17 residues. The DNA for the CDR3 is TGTGCCAGCGGATTCAAAAGGGGGACAGGGGGGCCGGAGACCCAGTACTTC. Translated, it gives CASGFKRGTGGPETQYF.

Comment on this clone: This sample also contains other DNA sequences that code for the same CDR3. The rearrangement joins TRBV15 to TRBJ2-1; D is undetermined. Germline V gives CDR1 LNHNV, CDR2 YYDKDF (reference sequence). The CDR3 runs to 16 residues. Deletions cut 0 bases from V and 2 bases from J, with 11 bases between. CDR3 sequence: CATSRDFVTAYNEQFF. CDR3 DNA sequence: TGTGCCACCAGCAGAGATTTCGTAACAGCCTACAATGAGCAGTTCTTC.

The chain recombines TRBV6-6 with TRBJ2-3, with TRBD1 identical over 10 bases. The V gene's germline CDR1 is MNHNY and CDR2 SVGAGI (reference sequence). The V segment lost 2 bases and the J segment 0 bases; nucleotides outside the gene matches: 2. This CDR3 contains 16 residues. CDR3 nucleotide sequence: TGTGCCAGCAGTTACGGGACAGGGGTTAGCACAGATACGCAGTATTTT. Its protein product is CASSYGTGVSTDTQYF.

The rearrangement joins TRBV19 to TRBJ2-1; 7 bases are shared with TRBD1. V dropped 6 bases and J dropped 2; count of bases not matched to a gene: 7. The germline V gene has CDR1 LNHDA and CDR2 SQIVND (reference sequence). This CDR3 comprises 15 residues. The CDR3 here is CASSPDRAAYNEQFF. CDR3 in DNA: TGTGCCAGTAGCCCTGACAGGGCCGCCTACAATGAGCAGTTCTTC.

This chain joins TRBV20-1 and TRBJ1-3, with unresolved D. The V gene lost 6 bases and the J gene lost 8 bases, with 11 bases spanning the gap. The CDR3 runs 11 residues. Germline CDR1 DFQATT, CDR2 SNEGSKA (reference sequence). In DNA form, the CDR3 reads TGCAGTGCAACGAGGTCATACACCATATATTTT. Translating gives CSATRSYTIYF.

This sequence joins TRBV28 and TRBJ1-5, with D unresolved. V lost 3 bases and J 3 bases, leaving 12 bases between the germline ends. Germline CDR1 MDHEN, CDR2 SYDVKM. CDR3 size: 15 residues. CDR3 amino acids: CASSFAGFDNQPQHF. The CDR3 DNA is TGTGCCAGCAGTTTCGCCGGGTTTGACAATCAGCCCCAGCATTTT.

V is TRBV5-4 and J is TRBJ2-7, with 10 positions matching TRBD1. Trimming at V came to 10 bases and at J to 1 base, leaving 8 bases not matched to a gene. This CDR3 spans 14 amino acids. CDR1 and CDR2 (germline): SGHNT, YYREEE (reference sequence). CDR3 sequence: CAVRRTGGSYEQYF. The CDR3 DNA follows: TGTGCCGTCCGAAGGACAGGGGGTTCCTACGAGCAGTACTTC.

This sequence joins TRBV10-3 and TRBJ1-6; 9 nucleotides agree with TRBD1. V was pared by 7 bases and J by 8 bases, with 9 bases of the junction left unmatched. The CDR3 sequence is 15 residues long. Germline CDR1 is ENHRY and CDR2 is SYGVKD. The CDR3, as DNA: TGTGCCATCACCGAAGGGGACAGGGCTCATTCACCCCTCCACTTT. Amino acid sequence: CAITEGDRAHSPLHF.

In regard to this clone: One end of the junction does not line up with germline, which may come from a read error. This specimen includes other DNA sequences encoding the same CDR3. The chain couples TRBV30 to TRBJ2-1; 16 positions match TRBD2. The CDR3 consists of 15 residues. Germline assignment: CDR1 GTSNPN and CDR2 SVGIG (reference sequence). Here the CDR3 reads CAWILGLAGGGEQFF. Written as DNA, the CDR3 is TGTGCTTGGATTCTGGGACTAGCGGGAGGGGGTGAGCAGTTCTTC.